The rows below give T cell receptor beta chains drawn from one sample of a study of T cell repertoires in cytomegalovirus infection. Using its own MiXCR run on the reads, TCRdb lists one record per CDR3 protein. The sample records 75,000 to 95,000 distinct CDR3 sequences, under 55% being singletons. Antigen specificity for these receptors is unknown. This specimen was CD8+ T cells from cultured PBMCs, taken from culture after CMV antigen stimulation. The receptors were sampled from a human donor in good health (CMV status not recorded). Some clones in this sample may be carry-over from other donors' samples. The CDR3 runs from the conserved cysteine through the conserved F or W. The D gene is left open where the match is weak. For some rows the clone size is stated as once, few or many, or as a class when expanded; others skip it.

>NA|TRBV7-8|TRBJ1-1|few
CASGLLFAEAFF
TGTGCCAGCGGTCTCTTGTTTGCTGAAGCTTTCTTT
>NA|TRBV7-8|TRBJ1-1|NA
CASSVRAARPEAFF
TGTGCCAGCAGCGTTCGGGCAGCCCGTCCTGAAGCTTTCTTT
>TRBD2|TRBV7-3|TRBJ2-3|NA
CASSLGRGGLDKRDTQYF
TGTGCCAGCAGCTTAGGGCGGGGGGGATTAGATAAACGAGATACGCAGTATTTT
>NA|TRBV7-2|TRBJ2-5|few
CASSLGGEVGETQYF
TGTGCCAGCAGCTTAGGTGGTGAGGTGGGGGAGACCCAGTACTTC
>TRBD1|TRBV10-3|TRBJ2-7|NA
CAISEQGPHYEQYF
TGTGCCATCAGTGAACAGGGGCCCCACTACGAGCAGTACTTC
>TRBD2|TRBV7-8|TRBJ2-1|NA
CASGVGLAGGSSYNEQFF
TGTGCCAGCGGAGTAGGACTAGCGGGGGGGAGCTCCTACAATGAGCAGTTCTTC
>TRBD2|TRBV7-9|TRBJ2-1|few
CASSTRTSGRTEQFF
TGTGCCAGCAGCACCCGGACTAGCGGGAGAACTGAGCAGTTCTTC
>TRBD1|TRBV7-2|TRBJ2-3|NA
CASSLAGQVTDTQYF
TGTGCCAGCAGCTTAGCGGGACAGGTCACAGATACGCAGTATTTT
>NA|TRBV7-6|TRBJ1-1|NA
CASSPGTPNTEAFF
TGTGCCAGCAGCCCCGGGACACCGAACACTGAAGCTTTCTTT
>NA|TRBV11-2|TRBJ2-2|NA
CASSLVRAAGELFF
TGTGCCAGCAGCTTAGTAAGGGCCGCCGGGGAGCTGTTTTTT
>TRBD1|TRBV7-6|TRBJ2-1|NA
CASSITGGSYNEQFF
TGTGCCAGCAGCATAACAGGGGGCTCCTACAATGAGCAGTTCTTC
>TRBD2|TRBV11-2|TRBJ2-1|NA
CASRPGTSLNEQFF
TGTGCCAGCAGACCCGGGACTAGTCTGAATGAGCAGTTCTTC
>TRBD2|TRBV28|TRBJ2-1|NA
CASSPLAGDSYNEQFF
TGTGCCAGCAGTCCCTTAGCGGGAGACTCCTACAATGAGCAGTTCTTC
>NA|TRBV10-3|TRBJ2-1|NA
CAISESGSGLNNEQFF
TGTGCCATCAGTGAGTCTGGGTCTGGCCTGAACAATGAGCAGTTCTTC
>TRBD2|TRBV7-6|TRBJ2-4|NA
CASSSSGTSGRGAIQYF
TGTGCCAGCAGCTCTTCCGGGACTAGCGGGAGGGGGGCCATTCAGTACTTC
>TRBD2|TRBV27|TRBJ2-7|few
CASSFGLAGSYEQYF
TGTGCCAGCAGTTTTGGACTAGCGGGTTCCTACGAGCAGTACTTC